Presented here are 16 T cell receptor beta chains from one specimen sequenced in a study of cytomegalovirus exposure and HLA in healthy donors. It was with 60 Vbeta and 13 Jbeta primers that the PCR ran. The repertoire was sequenced with immunoSEQ multiplex PCR; TCRdb's copy has only in-frame clones and lacks some. The sample has 85,000 to 130,000 clones; around 70% are singletons. The sequenced material came from PBMCs. The receptors were gathered from a boy aged 10-17 years in good health and CMV-seronegative.

The genes are TRBV27 and TRBJ1-1, with D perhaps TRBD1 (6 bases). The V gene lost 2 bases and the J gene lost 4 bases, with 11 bases spanning the gap. The CDR3 is 14 amino acids. The germline V gene has CDR1 MNHEY and CDR2 SMNVEV (reference sequence). The CDR3 loop is CASSLGGLSTEAFF. The DNA for the CDR3 is TGTGCCAGCAGTTTAGGGGGCCTCAGCACTGAAGCTTTCTTT.

The genes are TRBV28 and TRBJ2-7; perhaps TRBD2 as D (5 bases). CDR3 length: 17 amino acids. V lost 6 bases, J lost 0 bases, and 21 bases lay in between. Germline V gives CDR1 MDHEN, CDR2 SYDVKM. The CDR3, as DNA: TGTGCCAGCAGCCCCCCGAGATACGGGATGAGCTCCTACGAGCAGTACTTC. Encoded protein: CASSPPRYGMSSYEQYF.

The CDR3 coding sequence is TGTGCCAGTATACTCGACAGGGGAACCTACGAGCAGTACTTC. Translated: CASILDRGTYEQYF. V is TRBV19 and J is TRBJ2-7; 8 nucleotides align to TRBD1. The ends lost 7 bases at V and 2 bases at J; junction bases unmatched: 7. This CDR3 has 14 residues. Germline values: CDR1 LNHDA, CDR2 SQIVND (reference sequence).

The CDR3 nucleotides read TGCAGCGTCGCAGGGGTACTGAACACTGAAGCTTTCTTT. Translated: CSVAGVLNTEAFF. This rearrangement joins TRBV29-1 to TRBJ1-1; D perhaps matches TRBD1 (6 bases). Germline V gene lookup returns CDR1 SQVTM and CDR2 ANQGSEA. The CDR3 is 13 residues long. V was shortened by 6 bases and J by 0 bases, with 11 bases between the two germline ends.

The chain uses TRBV6-5 and TRBJ1-5, with D possibly being TRBD1 (5 bases). Trimming left V 6 bases short and J 2 bases short, with 8 bases between. The CDR3 sequence is 13 residues long. Germline CDR1 and CDR2: MNHEY and SVGAGI. Written as DNA, the CDR3 is TGTGCCAGCAGCGGACATCGCAATCAGCCCCAGCATTTT. Translated, it gives CASSGHRNQPQHF.

The V and J genes are TRBV21-1 and TRBJ1-2; the table assigns TRBD1, which was not confirmed against the DNA. TRBV21-1 counts as a pseudogene. This CDR3 is 18 amino acids long. The CDR3 is CASSKVTRTTLRGYGYTF. The CDR3 bases are TGTGCCAGCAGCAAAGTTACCCGGACAACCCTTAGGGGCTATGGCTACACCTTC.

The genes are TRBV7-6 and TRBJ2-2; no clear D gene. The CDR3 sequence is 16 residues long. Germline V lookup: CDR1 SGHVS, CDR2 FNYEAQ. Deletions cut 3 bases from V and 4 bases from J, with 15 bases between. This chain's CDR3 is CASSFLDRRSTGELFF. Written as DNA, the CDR3 is TGTGCCAGCAGCTTCCTAGATCGACGTAGCACCGGGGAGCTGTTTTTT.

The rearrangement joins TRBV29-1 to TRBJ2-7; 7 bases are shared with TRBD1. Trimming at V came to 4 bases and at J to 3 bases, leaving 6 bases not matched to a gene. From germline, CDR1 is SQVTM and CDR2 ANQGSEA. This CDR3 is 13 amino acids long. As DNA, the CDR3 is TGCAGCGTTGGGCCGGGACAGCGCTACGAGCAGTACTTC. It is translated as CSVGPGQRYEQYF.

This chain links TRBV6-1 with TRBJ1-5, with D perhaps TRBD1 (6 bases). This CDR3 spans 15 amino acids. V was shortened by 10 bases and J by 5 bases, with 21 bases between the two germline ends. Germline V gives CDR1 MNHNS, CDR2 SASEGT. The DNA of the CDR3 is TGTGCCACCACCGAAACAGGGTATGGTGATCAGCCCCAGCATTTT. The encoded protein is CATTETGYGDQPQHF.

V and J are TRBV10-3 and TRBJ2-6, with D possibly TRBD2 on 5 matching bases. Germline V lookup: CDR1 ENHRY, CDR2 SYGVKD. V was trimmed by 6 bases and J by 0 bases, leaving 9 bases between them. The CDR3 sequence is 15 residues long. CDR3 protein: CAISPGISGANVLTF. Here the CDR3 DNA reads TGTGCCATCAGCCCCGGGATCTCTGGGGCCAACGTCCTGACTTTC.

This clone was recorded a few times. The chain is built from TRBV6-6 and TRBJ2-7, with 7 bases that match TRBD2. The CDR3 extends over 14 amino acids. The ends lost 6 bases at V and 6 bases at J; junction bases unmatched: 11. Germline V CDR1 and CDR2: MNHNY, SVGAGI (reference sequence). The CDR3: CASSRREGRIEQYF. The CDR3 DNA reads as TGTGCCAGCAGCCGCAGGGAGGGTCGGATCGAGCAGTACTTC.

The chain employs TRBV28 and TRBJ1-1; 8 bases agree with TRBD1. After removal of 6 bases from V and 5 bases from J, the junction contained 11 bases not matched to a gene. CDR3 size: 15 residues. The germline CDR1 and CDR2 sequences are MDHEN and SYDVKM. DNA for the CDR3: TGTGCCAGCAGCTCCCTGACAGGGGCCGGAACTGAAGCTTTCTTT. It yields the protein CASSSLTGAGTEAFF.

The CDR3 spells CASSFLGQLNNEQFF. The CDR3 coding sequence is TGTGCCAGCAGCTTCCTGGGACAGCTGAACAATGAGCAGTTCTTC. The chain has TRBV4-2 and TRBJ2-1; 7 bases fit TRBD1. Per germline, CDR1 LGHNA and CDR2 YNFKEQ. V shed 5 bases, J shed 5 bases, and the junction held 9 bases outside the gene matches. This CDR3 region has 15 residues.

The table lists this clone with a count of one. V and J are TRBV28 and TRBJ2-1; tentatively, D is TRBD2 (6 bases). The length of the CDR3 is 16 residues. Germline assignment: CDR1 MDHEN and CDR2 SYDVKM. V lost 2 bases, J lost 0 bases, and 11 bases lay in between. The CDR3 here is CASSLKGLPSYNEQFF. The CDR3 region has the DNA TGTGCCAGCAGTTTAAAGGGACTCCCCTCCTACAATGAGCAGTTCTTC.

CDR3 coding DNA: TGTGCCAGCAGCCAACCCGGCAGGGCCCGGACTGAAGCTTTCTTT. Translated, it gives CASSQPGRARTEAFF. The genes are TRBV6-5 and TRBJ1-1; D possibly corresponds to TRBD1 (5 bases). The CDR3 runs 15 residues. V was cut by 6 bases and J by 5 bases, with 19 bases left in between. Germline V gene data show CDR1 as MNHEY and CDR2 as SVGAGI.

The chain combines TRBV6-4 with TRBJ2-2; TRBD1 is a possible D gene (5 bases). Per the germline V gene, CDR1 is MRHNA and CDR2 is SNTAGT. This CDR3 is 16 amino acids long. Deletions cut 9 bases from V and 4 bases from J, with 21 bases between. The CDR3 nucleotides read TGTGCCAGACGCCTACCAGGGCCCCAAGTCACCGGGGAGCTGTTTTTT. This gives the protein CARRLPGPQVTGELFF.